Below, 22 T cell receptor beta chains from the same sample are listed, as sequenced in a study of blood T cells in healthy people across ages. Through a sample-barcoded 5' primer and a J-beta primer mix, a second PCR was run for 7 to 11 cycles. TCRdb redid the calling of the 5' RACE reads with MiXCR, one entry per CDR3 protein. The sample has fewer than 1.5 million distinct CDR3 sequences, approximately 38% seen once. Source material: blood. The receptors here all came from a woman aged 18-30 years in good health.

The chain couples TRBV4-2 to TRBJ2-7; a possible D gene is TRBD1 (6 bases). V shed 1 base and J shed 2 bases, with 12 bases lying between them. This CDR3 contains 15 residues. The germline gives CDR1 LGHNA, CDR2 YNFKEQ. CDR3 in amino acids: CASSQGDRDTYEQYF. For the CDR3, the DNA is TGTGCCAGCAGCCAAGGTGACCGGGACACCTACGAGCAGTACTTC.

The V gene is TRBV20-1, the J gene TRBJ1-1; D possibly corresponds to TRBD1 (6 bases). CDR3 length: 14 amino acids. Germline V CDR1 and CDR2: DFQATT, SNEGSKA (reference sequence). V shed 7 bases and J shed 7 bases, with 22 bases lying between them. The CDR3 here is CSGIGLRGANEAFF. In DNA, the CDR3 is TGCAGTGGTATTGGGCTACGGGGGGCGAATGAAGCTTTCTTT.

The chain links TRBV3-1 to TRBJ2-7, with a weak D call TRBD2 (6 bases). The ends were cut back, 1 base at V and 0 bases at J, with 13 bases in the middle. Looked up from germline, CDR1 is LGHDT and CDR2 is YNNKEL (reference sequence). The CDR3 runs 16 residues. The CDR3 DNA reads as TGTGCCAGCAGCCAAGTTTTGACTAGTATCTCCTACGAGCAGTACTTC. Protein: CASSQVLTSISYEQYF.

This chain joins TRBV19 and TRBJ2-6; D uncertain. V was pared by 3 bases and J by 0 bases, with 12 bases between. Germline V gene lookup returns CDR1 LNHDA and CDR2 SQIVND (reference sequence). The CDR3 runs to 17 residues. Here the CDR3 DNA reads TGTGCCAGTAGTATCCAAGCGAAAACCTCTGGGGCCAACGTCCTGACTTTC. Translation gives CASSIQAKTSGANVLTF.

This sequence joins TRBV7-8 and TRBJ1-2, with a possible D match to TRBD1 (5 bases). The V gene lost 0 bases and the J gene lost 8 bases, with 10 bases spanning the gap. Germline V gives CDR1 SGHVS, CDR2 FQNEAQ. The CDR3 loop spans 13 amino acids. The CDR3: CASSLAGVEGYTF. The CDR3 DNA is TGTGCCAGCAGCTTAGCAGGGGTGGAGGGCTACACCTTC.

This chain joins TRBV6-6 and TRBJ2-5; D uncertain. The CDR3 is made up of 12 amino acids. Looked up from germline, CDR1 is MNHNY and CDR2 is SVGAGI (reference sequence). V lost 5 bases and J lost 5, with 9 bases in between. CDR3 in DNA: TGTGCCAGCAGTGTAGGATTGGAGACCCAGTACTTC. Its translation is CASSVGLETQYF.

The chain recombines TRBV9 with TRBJ2-3, with 11 bases fitting TRBD1. Germline-derived CDR1 and CDR2 are SGDLS and YYNGEE. With 0 bases clipped from V and 5 bases from J, the junction kept 5 bases outside the gene matches. This CDR3 spans 16 amino acids. The CDR3 bases are TGTGCCAGCAGCGTAGTAGGGACAGGGGGAGAAGATACGCAGTATTTT. It translates to CASSVVGTGGEDTQYF. Full variable domain (missing parts from reference TRBV9 and TRBJ2-3): DSGVTQTPKHLITATGQRVTLRCSPRSGDLSVYWYQQSLDQGLQFLIQYYNGEERAKGNILERFSAQQFPDLHSELNLSSLELGDSALYFCASSVVGTGGEDTQYFGPGTRLTVL.

The chain couples TRBV19 to TRBJ1-2; D unclear. Germline CDR1 reads LNHDA; CDR2 reads SQIVND (reference sequence). The CDR3 runs 14 residues. V gave up 6 bases and J gave up 3 bases, with 14 bases separating them. CDR3 in amino acids: CASRFSDLYYGYTF. CDR3 DNA: TGTGCCAGTAGGTTTTCGGATCTCTACTATGGCTACACCTTC.

The rearrangement links TRBV5-1 to TRBJ2-2; 8 nucleotides line up with TRBD2. V was pared by 4 bases and J by 3 bases, with 8 bases of the junction left unmatched. CDR1 SGHRS and CDR2 YFSETQ come from the germline V gene. The CDR3 spans 16 residues. CDR3: CASSESGSVDTGELFF. CDR3 DNA sequence: TGCGCCAGCAGCGAAAGCGGGAGTGTAGACACCGGGGAGCTGTTTTTT.

This clonotype was seen a handful of times. The chain combines TRBV4-1 with TRBJ2-5, with unresolved D. CDR3 length equals 14 residues. Germline lookup yields CDR1 MGHRA and CDR2 YSYEKL. V was clipped by 1 base and J by 0 bases, with 6 bases between them. CDR3 protein: CASSQVSYQETQYF. The CDR3, as DNA: TGCGCCAGCAGCCAAGTTTCGTACCAAGAGACCCAGTACTTC.

The chain has TRBV3-1 and TRBJ2-7; D is undetermined. The V and J ends lost 1 base and 0 bases respectively, with 7 bases between them. The V gene's germline CDR1 is LGHDT and CDR2 YNNKEL (reference sequence). The CDR3 runs to 14 residues. The CDR3 sequence is CASSQAGTSYEQYF. CDR3 nucleotides: TGTGCCAGCAGCCAAGCGGGCACCTCCTACGAGCAGTACTTC.

The chain carries TRBV2 and TRBJ2-1; D unresolved. The CDR3 contains 13 residues. Trimming stripped 10 bases from V and 7 bases from J, with 17 bases between. Germline CDR1 reads SNHLY; CDR2 reads FYNNEI. The CDR3 nucleotides are TGTGCCACCGCTTCCGGACCTGGGAATGAGCAGTTCTTC. It encodes CATASGPGNEQFF.

A few counts support this clonotype. The V and J genes are TRBV6-1 and TRBJ2-4; 8 bases match TRBD1. V trimming: 6 bases; J trimming: 1 base; junction bases outside the gene matches: 2. CDR3 length: 14 residues. Germline values: CDR1 MNHNS, CDR2 SASEGT. CDR3 coding DNA: TGTGCCAGCAGCCGGGACAGGGCCAAAAACATTCAGTACTTC. Protein sequence: CASSRDRAKNIQYF.

The chain recombines TRBV6-1 with TRBJ2-7, with a tentative D call TRBD1 (6 bases). Trimming shortened V by 4 bases and J by 3 bases, and 10 bases separated the two germline ends. Germline CDR1 reads MNHNS; CDR2 reads SASEGT. The CDR3 is 13 amino acids. DNA for the CDR3: TGTGCCAGCAGTGCAGAGGGGGACTACGAGCAGTACTTC. This encodes CASSAEGDYEQYF.

This clonotype was detected a few times. The V gene is TRBV9, the J gene TRBJ1-2, with 9 bases lining up with TRBD1. Germline lookup yields CDR1 SGDLS and CDR2 YYNGEE. V was clipped by 4 bases and J by 7 bases; unmatched bases: 8. This CDR3 has 14 residues. CDR3 DNA: TGTGCCAGCAGCCCCTCAAGACAGGGGGTTGGCTACACCTTC. It encodes CASSPSRQGVGYTF.

This clonotype was found a few times. This rearrangement joins TRBV5-1 to TRBJ1-2; TRBD1 aligns across 10 bases. After removal of 3 bases from V and 6 bases from J, the junction contained 8 bases not matched to a gene. The CDR3 is 15 amino acids. Germline CDR1 and CDR2: SGHRS and YFSETQ. CDR3 amino acids: CASSWSRDRGNGYTF. In DNA form, the CDR3 reads TGCGCCAGCAGCTGGAGCCGGGACAGGGGAAATGGCTACACCTTC.

This clonotype was observed a handful of times. The chain employs TRBV2 and TRBJ2-7, with 8 nucleotides matching TRBD2. The V and J ends lost 0 bases and 1 base, in that order; junction bases with no gene match: 5. Germline-derived CDR1 and CDR2 are SNHLY and FYNNEI. The CDR3 has 16 amino acids. CDR3 DNA sequence: TGTGCCAGCAGTGAAGCGCTTACTAGCGGATCCTACGAGCAGTACTTC. Its translation is CASSEALTSGSYEQYF.

This clonotype occurred many times. The chain recombines TRBV4-2 with TRBJ1-1, with D hard to call. This CDR3 comprises 13 residues. The ends were cut back, 0 bases at V and 7 bases at J, with 9 bases in the middle. CDR1 LGHNA and CDR2 YNFKEQ come from the germline V gene. CDR3 sequence: CASSQDRAGEAFF. Here the CDR3 DNA reads TGTGCCAGCAGCCAAGATAGGGCGGGTGAAGCTTTCTTT.

The chain carries TRBV7-2 and TRBJ2-5; D remains unclear. The germline CDR1 and CDR2 sequences are SGHTA and FQGNSA. V shed 1 base and J shed 13 bases, with 19 bases lying between them. There are 14 residues in the CDR3. Here the CDR3 DNA reads TGTGCCAGCAGCTTAGGGGCCCCCCGACTGGGCGCGTACTTC. It is translated as CASSLGAPRLGAYF.

Concerning this clonotype itself: One junction end does not reproduce the germline sequence, and a read error may be involved. This chain connects TRBV9 to TRBJ2-2, with a possible D match to TRBD2 (5 bases). This CDR3 spans 14 amino acids. Germline-derived CDR1 and CDR2 are SGDLS and YYNGEE. Written as DNA, the CDR3 is TGTGCCAGCAGCCCCCGGACGTACACCGGGGAGTTGTTTTTT. Amino acid sequence: CASSPRTYTGELFF.

The chain uses TRBV12-3 or TRBV12-4 and TRBJ1-2; 10 nucleotides match TRBD1. The CDR3 has 17 amino acids. After removal of 6 bases from V and 6 bases from J, the junction contained 16 bases not matched to a gene. Written as DNA, the CDR3 is TGTGCCAGCAGGGCCGGGACAGGGGACCGTAGGGGCCATGGCTACACCTTC. Protein sequence: CASRAGTGDRRGHGYTF.

This clonotype was detected once. This sequence joins TRBV29-1 and TRBJ1-2; D is undetermined. Looked up from germline, CDR1 is SQVTM and CDR2 is ANQGSEA. CDR3 length equals 11 residues. The CDR3 bases are TGCATCGTATCCGCCTCGGATGGCTACACCTTC. Its translation: CIVSASDGYTF.